This TCR beta chain was captured in a study of beta chain features in type 1 diabetes (dated by TCRdb to the late 2010s). Regarding the research as a whole: Patients and healthy donors did not differ in mean age, gender distribution, total cell number or subset yield. Across all samples, around 99 million sorted cells were examined, and cell number per subset correlated strongly with RNA yield. In the study, TCRB repertoires of sorted circulating CD4+ T cell subsets from recently diagnosed type 1 diabetes patients were compared with those of matched healthy donors. Whereas all 30 or so donors provided naive and central memory subsets, regulatory and stem cell-like memory subsets were isolated from just 8 patients and about 8 healthy donors.

Beyond this particular receptor, the publication reports: PCR might favor shorter templates, but patient and control samples were amplified and corrected together, so any skew would affect both groups equally. Because small numbers of individuals were included in the HLA sub-analyses, any influence of HLA type on TCRB rearrangement was left unresolved. Fewer insertions and more nucleotide deletions at VDJ recombination sites were observed in patients with type 1 diabetes, implying thymic rearrangement abnormalities. In all four CD4+ subsets, TCRB CDR3 length was moderately but significantly shorter in type 1 diabetes patients. Sequencing cDNA rather than genomic DNA could over-represent highly expressing activated cells, although activation and CD3 levels did not differ between groups. Naive, central memory and regulatory TCRB repertoires appeared to be more alike among patients than among healthy donors.

Each donor gave one peripheral blood draw, averaging approximately 120 mL, which was collected into heparinised tubes. Naive, central memory, regulatory and stem cell-like memory CD4+ T cells were sorted on a BD FACSAria II using a panel including CD45RO, CCR7, CD25, CD127, CD95 and CD27. Every sorted population had a purity above 95%. PBMCs were isolated immediately by Lymphoprep density gradient centrifugation and stained directly without culture. To minimize batch effects, samples were stained and sorted in pairs, one healthy donor with one patient per experiment. The entire amount of isolated RNA was reverse transcribed using the High Capacity cDNA Reverse Transcription Kit, so the sequenced TCRB transcripts were expressed ones. Deep immunoSEQ sequencing was performed on naive, central memory and regulatory T cell samples, with an average of approximately 3.9 million total reads per sample. After sorted cells were lysed in RLT buffer, RNA was extracted with DNase-treated RNeasy Micro or Mini kits, with the choice depending on cell number. To prevent cross-contamination, each cell subset was processed individually, whereas patient and healthy donor samples were processed jointly. Using the immunoSEQ multiplex PCR, TCRB sequences were amplified from cDNA into 87-bp fragments spanning the CDR3 region. The amplicons were sequenced using the Illumina HiSeq platform. From the authors' description of their analysis: Synthetic template baselines were used to correct PCR bias computationally, reads within Hamming distance 2 were collapsed together, and singletons that could not be merged were discarded. By aligning reads against IMGT, V, D and J genes, CDR3 length, and insertions or deletions at six rearrangement sites were assigned. Clonotype counts were normalized to sorted cell number within each subset before computing true diversity and Gini coefficients with the tcR R package. Repertoire sharing was quantified using the overlap coefficient calculated on TCRB nucleotide sequences. As a proxy for the pre-selection repertoire, out-of-frame TCRB sequences from naive cells were analyzed. The source is immuneACCESS, and TCRdb retained only in-frame sequences with V and J called. Part of the clones is not carried over; for the studies checked, unresolved V genes explain less than half of this, and the remainder is unexplained. V, J and clone size are taken as reported in that table, and D and trimming were inferred from the DNA itself. The sample table shows 600,000 to 700,000 clones, and over 10% are seen once. The ten largest account for 0.095% to 0.15% of the sample.

CDR1 and CDR2 were assigned from the germline V gene as SGHTA and FQGTGA. The V end loses 5 bases and the J end loses 3 bases, and a stretch of 13 bases separates them. From its cysteine to its phenylalanine, the CDR3 spans 14 amino acids. Only the CDR3 part of the read is kept: 42 bases, read in frame from the first base. In regard to this clone: Its antigen remains unidentified. No much larger clone exists at a distance of one base, and base qualities are not known.

The sample comprised naive CD4+ T cells from blood. The intended sense of this specimen's cell subset or site label: true naive CD4+ T cells. The receptor comes from a man under 40 with type 1 diabetes. The rearrangement joined TRBV7-3 to TRBJ1-1; TRBD1 could be the D gene, as 6 bases match. In nucleotides, the sequence is TGTGCCAGCAGCCTGACGGGGGCGGACACTGAAGCTTTCTTT. Its protein is CASSLTGADTEAFF.